This entry describes one T cell receptor (beta chain). Its antigen is unidentified. cDNA libraries of TCR beta carried unique molecular identifiers. Some 500,000 cDNA molecules were obtained per 1 to 10 million input T cells. TCRdb passed the PCR reads through MiXCR, listing each CDR3 protein once. The table records 600,000 to 750,000 distinct CDR3 sequences, around 60% of them present only once. The data stem from a study of post-analysis software for immune sequencing data. Study summary: Progressive-relapsing, secondary progressive and relapsing-remitting multiple sclerosis were among the disease courses included. Overall study findings and caveats: Patients carried roughly 5 TRBV segments more frequently than controls did, and TRBV5-6, TRBV5-1 and TRBV20-1 were among them. Co-batched samples clustered tightly together by F measure. Relative to controls, patients with multiple sclerosis showed significantly lower normalized Chao1 diversity.

This CDR3 has 13 amino acids. The V end lost 4 bases, the J end lost 8 bases, and 14 bases lay between the germline ends. Germline assignment: CDR1 SGHTA and CDR2 FQGNSA. Sequenced sample: blood. This sequence joins TRBV7-2 and TRBJ1-2, with a weak D call TRBD1 (6 bases). This TCR was recovered from a girl aged 2-10 years with multiple sclerosis. This CDR3 is CASSSLQGYGYTF. CDR3 nucleotides: TGTGCCAGCAGCTCTCTACAGGGATACGGCTACACCTTC. Full variable domain (rest looked up from reference TRBV7-2 and TRBJ1-2): GAGVSQSPSNKVTEKGKDVELRCDPISGHTALYWYRQSLGQGLEFLIYFQGNSAPDKSGLPSDRFSAERTGGSVSTLTIQRTQQEDSAVYLCASSSLQGYGYTFGSGTRLTVV.